Described below is a single TCR beta chain sequence and its context. The target antigen is unknown. The sample is drawn from a study of response to subunit inactivated influenza vaccine. Notes on the study in general: The study's authors posited that every seasonal influenza vaccination enlists few new T cells.

Germline values: CDR1 KGHDR, CDR2 SFDVKD. V gave up 12 bases and J gave up 6 bases; unmatched junction bases: 11. The CDR3 has 15 amino acids. From the RT-PCR reads, TCRdb called clonotypes with MiXCR, one entry per CDR3 protein. The sample lists about 500,000 distinct CDR3 sequences, 6.5% to 8% occurring once. The chain uses TRBV24-1 and TRBJ2-2; 11 bases fit TRBD1. The origin of this receptor is a man aged 45-69 years who received an inactivated influenza vaccine. The sample consisted of PBMCs from blood, taken around 2 years after vaccination. The CDR3: CAASGTGGKAGELFF. CDR3 DNA sequence: TGTGCCGCCTCCGGGACAGGGGGTAAGGCCGGGGAGCTGTTTTTT.